Sequencing of this TCR beta chain was carried out in a study of lymphopenia after photon versus proton radiotherapy. The study, taken as a whole, reports: Authors raise, but do not show, better survival with proton therapy. Relative stability marked proton patients; photon patients lost diversity and naive cells.

Clones were sequenced by immunoSEQ multiplex PCR, and TCRdb holds only the in-frame ones, with some missing. Of tens of thousands of clones in the sample, more than 75% were seen once. For this clone: The antigen is not known.

Per germline, CDR1 SGHDN and CDR2 FVKESK. There are 13 residues in the CDR3. Trimming took off 8 bases at V and 0 bases at J, with 10 bases between the two ends. The material was peripheral blood, obtained from a patient treated with photon-based radiotherapy. The chain has TRBV14 and TRBJ1-1, with TRBD1 as a possible D gene (5 bases). The TCR originated in an older woman with pancreatic cancer. The CDR3 protein is CASSVTVNTEAFF. The CDR3 DNA follows: TGTGCCAGCTCCGTGACAGTGAACACTGAAGCTTTCTTT.